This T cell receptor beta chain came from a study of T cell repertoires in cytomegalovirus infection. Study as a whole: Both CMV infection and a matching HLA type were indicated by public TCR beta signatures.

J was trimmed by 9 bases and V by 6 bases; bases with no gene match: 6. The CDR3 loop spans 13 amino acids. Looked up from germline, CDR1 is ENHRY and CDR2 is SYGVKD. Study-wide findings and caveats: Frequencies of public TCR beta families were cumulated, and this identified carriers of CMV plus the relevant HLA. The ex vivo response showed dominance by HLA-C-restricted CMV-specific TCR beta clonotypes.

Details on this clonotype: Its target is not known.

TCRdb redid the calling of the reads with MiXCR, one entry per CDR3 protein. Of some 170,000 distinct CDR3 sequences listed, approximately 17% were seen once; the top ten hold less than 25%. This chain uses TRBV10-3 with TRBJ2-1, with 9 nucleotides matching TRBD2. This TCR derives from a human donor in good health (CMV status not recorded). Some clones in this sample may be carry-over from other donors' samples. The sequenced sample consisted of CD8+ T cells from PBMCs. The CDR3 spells CAIRGTSTGEQFF. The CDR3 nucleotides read TGTGCCATCAGGGGGACTAGCACTGGTGAGCAGTTCTTC.